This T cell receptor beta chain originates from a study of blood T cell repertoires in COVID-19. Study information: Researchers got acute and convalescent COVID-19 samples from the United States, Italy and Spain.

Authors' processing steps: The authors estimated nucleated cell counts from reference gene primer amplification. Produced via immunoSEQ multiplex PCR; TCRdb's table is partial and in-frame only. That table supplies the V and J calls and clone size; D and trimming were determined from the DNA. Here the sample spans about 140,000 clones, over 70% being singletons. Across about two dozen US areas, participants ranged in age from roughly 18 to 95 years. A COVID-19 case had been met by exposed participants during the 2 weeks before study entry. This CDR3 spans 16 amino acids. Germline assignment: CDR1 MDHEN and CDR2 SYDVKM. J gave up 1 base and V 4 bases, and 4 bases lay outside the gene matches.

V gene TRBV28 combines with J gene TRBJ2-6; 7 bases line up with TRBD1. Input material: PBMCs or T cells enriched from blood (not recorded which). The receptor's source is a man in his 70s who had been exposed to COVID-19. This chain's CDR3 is CASSSPGQSGANVLTF. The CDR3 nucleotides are TGTGCCAGCAGTTCACCGGGACAGTCTGGGGCCAACGTCCTGACTTTC.